This T cell receptor beta chain was obtained from a study of shared clonotypes between healthy human individuals. Findings and caveats of the study: Despite large depth, rarefaction showed incomplete sorted-subset sequencing.

When replicate PCRs were run on sorted subsets, they used around 200 ng DNA, roughly 30,000 T cell genomes. The table came from immunoSEQ multiplex PCR; TCRdb's copy has only in-frame clones and leaves some out. Among 70,000 to 95,000 clones listed, 50% to 70% were seen once. This clone appeared a single time. Its target is not known. This CDR3 is built from 16 residues. Losses at the gene ends were 0 bases for V and 2 bases for J; bases not matched to a gene: 3. Germline values: CDR1 SGDLS, CDR2 YYNGEE. The chain has TRBV9 and TRBJ2-2, with 8 positions matching TRBD2. The sample was memory CD8+ T cells sorted from blood. Subset in this sample: CD45RO+ cells pooled with CCR7-negative TemRA cells. This TCR derives from a man aged 25 to 40 in good health. The CDR3 nucleotides are TGTGCCAGCAGCGTAGAGCTAGCGGGCAACACCGGGGAGCTGTTTTTT. Residues: CASSVELAGNTGELFF.